This TCR beta chain stems from a study of blood T cells in healthy people across ages. The J segment lost 4 bases and the V segment lost 6 bases, leaving 2 bases of the junction unmatched. The CDR3 is made up of 13 amino acids. PCR was performed a second time for roughly 6 to 12 cycles using a sample-barcoded 5' primer and a J-beta primer mix. MiXCR, applied by TCRdb to the 5' RACE reads, yields one record per CDR3 protein. There are hundreds of thousands of distinct CDR3 sequences in the sample; roughly 50% occur only once, and around 37% lies in the top ten. There are a few counts of this clonotype.

The sequencing sample was made of blood. The J gene is TRBJ2-3, the V gene TRBV12-3 or TRBV12-4, with 9 positions matching TRBD2. The origin of this receptor is a man aged 55 to 70 in good health. The CDR3 reads CASSRGGADTQYF. The CDR3 coding sequence is TGTGCCAGCAGCCGCGGGGGGGCAGATACGCAGTATTTT.